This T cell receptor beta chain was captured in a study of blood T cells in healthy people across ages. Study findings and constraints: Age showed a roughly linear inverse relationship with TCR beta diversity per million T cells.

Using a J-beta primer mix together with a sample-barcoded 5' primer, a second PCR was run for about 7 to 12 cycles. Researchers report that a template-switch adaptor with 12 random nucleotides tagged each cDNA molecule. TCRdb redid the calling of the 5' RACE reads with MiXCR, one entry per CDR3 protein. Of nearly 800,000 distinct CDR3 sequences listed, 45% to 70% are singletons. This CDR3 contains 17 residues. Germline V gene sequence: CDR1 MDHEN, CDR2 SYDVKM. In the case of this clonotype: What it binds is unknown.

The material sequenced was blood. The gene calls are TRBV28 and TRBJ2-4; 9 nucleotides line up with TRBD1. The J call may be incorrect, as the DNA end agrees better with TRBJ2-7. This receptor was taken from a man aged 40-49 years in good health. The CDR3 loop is CASSSQSGTGFLYEQYF. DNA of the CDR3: TGTGCCAGCAGCAGTCAATCCGGGACAGGGTTTCTCTACGAGCAGTACTTC.